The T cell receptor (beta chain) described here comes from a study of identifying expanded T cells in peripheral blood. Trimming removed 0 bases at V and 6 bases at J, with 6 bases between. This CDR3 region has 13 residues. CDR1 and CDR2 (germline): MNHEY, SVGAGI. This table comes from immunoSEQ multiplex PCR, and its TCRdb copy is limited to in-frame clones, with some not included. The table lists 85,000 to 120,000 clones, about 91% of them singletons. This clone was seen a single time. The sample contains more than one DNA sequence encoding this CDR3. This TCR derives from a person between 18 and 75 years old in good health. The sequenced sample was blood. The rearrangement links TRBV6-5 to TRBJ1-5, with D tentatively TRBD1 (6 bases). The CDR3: CASSYSRGQPQHF. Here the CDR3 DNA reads TGTGCCAGCAGTTACTCCAGGGGTCAGCCCCAGCATTTT.